This T cell receptor beta chain was sequenced for a study of cytomegalovirus exposure and HLA in healthy donors. In the study overall: Findings of an earlier analysis included some 120 million unique TCR beta sequences from roughly 180 million T cells. Tens of millions of unique TCRs from HLA-typed donors made up an early data release. The study's findings and limits: As a later analysis revealed, the rate of TCR association differed by HLA locus, with DRB1 most and HLA-C fewest. Prior analysis indicated that the majority of TCR beta V segments exhibited productivity approximately 87% or approximately 30% of the time.

Points on this clone: Its specificity is unknown.

CDR3 length: 16 amino acids. V was clipped by 1 base and J by 0 bases; unmatched bases: 5. Germline V gene lookup returns CDR1 SNHLY and CDR2 FYNNEI. The study ran its PCR with 60 Vbeta and 13 Jbeta primers. Clones were read by immunoSEQ multiplex PCR, and TCRdb kept only the in-frame ones, dropping some. The sample includes about 160,000 clones, more than 75% of them seen just once. This chain uses TRBV2 with TRBJ1-1; TRBD1 matches 7 bases. Sequencing used PBMCs. The receptor was isolated from a girl aged 10-17 years in good health and CMV-seropositive. The CDR3 here is CASSEEGAGLNTEAFF. CDR3 in DNA: TGTGCCAGCAGTGAAGAGGGGGCCGGATTGAACACTGAAGCTTTCTTT.